A single T cell receptor beta chain is shown here with its context. The antigen is undetermined. This record comes from a study of T cell responses to AZD1222 COVID-19 vaccine. Findings and limits, study-wide: Spike-specific TCR breadth and depth rose after two AZD1222 doses. The donor group comprised mostly white British people and more females; the analysis possibly underestimated clonal diversity.

Germline CDR1 is SGHNT and CDR2 is YYREEE (reference sequence). The CDR3 has 14 amino acids. V dropped 5 bases and J dropped 5; count of bases not matched to a gene: 6. Produced via immunoSEQ multiplex PCR; TCRdb's table is partial and in-frame only. The repertoire holds about 130,000 clones, nearly 95% seen once, with 5% to 6.5% in the top ten. V usage is TRBV5-4 and J usage is TRBJ1-4; TRBD1 aligns across 7 bases. Source: peripheral blood, taken on day 0 of AZD1222 vaccination. The receptor's source is an adult in good health. The CDR3 here is CASSMGQKNEKLFF. The CDR3 bases are TGTGCCAGCAGTATGGGACAGAAAAATGAAAAACTGTTTTTT. The whole variable domain, filled in from reference TRBV5-4 and TRBJ1-4, reads ETGVTQSPTHLIKTRGQQVTLRCSSQSGHNTVSWYQQALGQGPQFIFQYYREEENGRGNFPPRFSGLQFPNYSSELNVNALELDDSALYLCASSMGQKNEKLFFGSGTQLSVL.